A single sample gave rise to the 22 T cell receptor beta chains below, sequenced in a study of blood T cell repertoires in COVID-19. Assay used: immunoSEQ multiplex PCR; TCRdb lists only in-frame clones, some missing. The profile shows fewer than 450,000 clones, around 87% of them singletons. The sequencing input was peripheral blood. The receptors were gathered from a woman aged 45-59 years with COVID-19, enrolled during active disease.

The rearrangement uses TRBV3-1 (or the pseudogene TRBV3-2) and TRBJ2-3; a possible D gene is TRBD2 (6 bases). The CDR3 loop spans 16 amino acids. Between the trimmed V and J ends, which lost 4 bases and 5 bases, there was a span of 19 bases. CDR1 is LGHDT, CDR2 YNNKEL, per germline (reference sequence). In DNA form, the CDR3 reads TGTGCCAGCAGCCTCATTGGTAGCGGAAGGAGAGATACGCAGTATTTT. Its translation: CASSLIGSGRRDTQYF.

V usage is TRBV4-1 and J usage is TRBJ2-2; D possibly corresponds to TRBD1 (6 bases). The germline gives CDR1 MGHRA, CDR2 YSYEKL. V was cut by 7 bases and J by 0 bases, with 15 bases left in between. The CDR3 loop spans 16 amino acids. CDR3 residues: CASTAEGVANTGELFF. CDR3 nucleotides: TGCGCCAGCACCGCCGAGGGGGTCGCGAACACCGGGGAGCTGTTTTTT.

CDR3 DNA: TGTGCCACCAGTGATCCGGGACTAGCTAAAGAGACCCAGTACTTC. This encodes CATSDPGLAKETQYF. This chain connects TRBV24-1 to TRBJ2-5, with 9 bases identical to TRBD2. With 3 bases clipped from V and 3 bases from J, the junction kept 4 bases outside the gene matches. Germline V gene sequence: CDR1 KGHDR, CDR2 SFDVKD. The CDR3 length is 15 residues.

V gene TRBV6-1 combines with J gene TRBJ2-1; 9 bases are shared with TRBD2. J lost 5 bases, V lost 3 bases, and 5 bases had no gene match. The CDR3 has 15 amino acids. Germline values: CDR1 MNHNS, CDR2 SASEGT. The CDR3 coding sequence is TGTGCCAGCAGTGATAGCGGGAGAGGTAACAATGAGCAGTTCTTC. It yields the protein CASSDSGRGNNEQFF.

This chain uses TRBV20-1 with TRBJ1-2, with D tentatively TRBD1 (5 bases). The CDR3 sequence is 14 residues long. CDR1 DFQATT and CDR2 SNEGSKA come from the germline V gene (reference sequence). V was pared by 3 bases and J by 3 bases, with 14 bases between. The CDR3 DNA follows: TGCAGTGCTAGTAGGCAGGGTCCCTACTATGGCTACACCTTC. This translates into CSASRQGPYYGYTF.

For the CDR3, the DNA is TGTGCCCTAGGGGGGGGCCCAGGGGCAGATACGCAGTATTTT. Protein sequence: CALGGGPGADTQYF. The V call is TRBV6-5, the J call TRBJ2-3; perhaps TRBD2 as D (7 bases). Trimming shortened V by 11 bases and J by 4 bases, and 19 bases separated the two germline ends. In germline, CDR1 is MNHEY, CDR2 SVGAGI. CDR3 size: 14 residues.

DNA of the CDR3: TGCGCCAGCAGCTTGGGAGCGGGAAGGAATGAGCAGTTCTTC. Encoded protein: CASSLGAGRNEQFF. V gene TRBV5-1 combines with J gene TRBJ2-1; 7 bases are a match to TRBD2. The CDR3 is 14 residues long. Germline assignment: CDR1 SGHRS and CDR2 YFSETQ. Germline trimming cut 0 bases from V and 7 bases from J; bases unmatched to any gene: 4. The full variable domain, with the rest looked up from reference TRBV5-1 and TRBJ2-1, is KAGVTQTPRYLIKTRGQQVTLSCSPISGHRSVSWYQQTPGQGLQFLFEYFSETQRNKGNFPGRFSGRQFSNSRSEMNVSTLELGDSALYLCASSLGAGRNEQFFGPGTRLTVL.

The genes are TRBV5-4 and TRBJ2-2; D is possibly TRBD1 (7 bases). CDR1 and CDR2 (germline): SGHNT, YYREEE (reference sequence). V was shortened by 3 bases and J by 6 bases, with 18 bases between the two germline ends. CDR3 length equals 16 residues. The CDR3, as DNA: TGTGCCAGCAGCTCACTAGCAGGGGGAATGCCCGGGGAGCTGTTTTTT. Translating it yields CASSSLAGGMPGELFF. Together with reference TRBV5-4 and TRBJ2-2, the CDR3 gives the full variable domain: ETGVTQSPTHLIKTRGQQVTLRCSSQSGHNTVSWYQQALGQGPQFIFQYYREEENGRGNFPPRFSGLQFPNYSSELNVNALELDDSALYLCASSSLAGGMPGELFFGEGSRLTVL.

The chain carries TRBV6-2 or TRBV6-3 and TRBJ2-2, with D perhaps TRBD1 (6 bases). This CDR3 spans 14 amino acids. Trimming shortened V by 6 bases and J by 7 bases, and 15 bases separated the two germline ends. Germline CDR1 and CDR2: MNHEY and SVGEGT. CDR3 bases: TGTGCCAGCAGCGAGACACAGGGTATCGGGGAGCTGTTTTTT. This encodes CASSETQGIGELFF.

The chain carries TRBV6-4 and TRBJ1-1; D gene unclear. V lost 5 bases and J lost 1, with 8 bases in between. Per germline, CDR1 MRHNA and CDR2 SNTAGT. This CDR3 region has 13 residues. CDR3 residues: CASSRNRNTEAFF. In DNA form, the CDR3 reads TGTGCCAGCAGTCGCAACAGGAACACTGAAGCTTTCTTT.

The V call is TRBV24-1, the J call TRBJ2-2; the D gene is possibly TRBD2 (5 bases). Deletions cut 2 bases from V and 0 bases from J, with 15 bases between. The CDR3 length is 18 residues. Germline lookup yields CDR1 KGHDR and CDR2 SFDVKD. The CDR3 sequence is CATSDSVFTEANTGELFF. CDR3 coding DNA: TGTGCCACCAGTGATTCTGTCTTTACGGAGGCGAACACCGGGGAGCTGTTTTTT.

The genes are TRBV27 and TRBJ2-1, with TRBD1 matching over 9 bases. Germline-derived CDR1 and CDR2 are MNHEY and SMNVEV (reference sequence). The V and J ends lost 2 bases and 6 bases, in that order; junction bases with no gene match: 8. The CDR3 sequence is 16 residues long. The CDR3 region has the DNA TGTGCCAGCAGTTTAAGGGGGCCGACAGGGGGCAATGAGCAGTTCTTC. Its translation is CASSLRGPTGGNEQFF.

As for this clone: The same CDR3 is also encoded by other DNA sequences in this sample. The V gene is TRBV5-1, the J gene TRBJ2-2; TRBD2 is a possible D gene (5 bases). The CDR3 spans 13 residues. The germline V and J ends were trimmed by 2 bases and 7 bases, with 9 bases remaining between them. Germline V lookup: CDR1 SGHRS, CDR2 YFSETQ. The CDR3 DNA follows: TGCGCCAGCAGCTTACGGGAAAACGGGGAGCTGTTTTTT. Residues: CASSLRENGELFF.

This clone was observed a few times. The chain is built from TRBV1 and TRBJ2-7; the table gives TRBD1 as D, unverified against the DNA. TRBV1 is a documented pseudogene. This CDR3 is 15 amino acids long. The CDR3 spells CTSSQPGQGLEEQYF. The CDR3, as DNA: TGCACCAGCAGCCAACCGGGACAGGGACTCGAAGAGCAGTACTTC.

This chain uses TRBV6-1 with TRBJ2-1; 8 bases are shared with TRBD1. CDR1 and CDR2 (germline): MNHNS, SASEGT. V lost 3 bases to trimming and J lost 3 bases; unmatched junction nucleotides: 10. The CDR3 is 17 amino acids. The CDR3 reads CASSDINRDRFYNEQFF. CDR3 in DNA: TGTGCCAGCAGTGACATTAATCGGGACAGGTTCTACAATGAGCAGTTCTTC.

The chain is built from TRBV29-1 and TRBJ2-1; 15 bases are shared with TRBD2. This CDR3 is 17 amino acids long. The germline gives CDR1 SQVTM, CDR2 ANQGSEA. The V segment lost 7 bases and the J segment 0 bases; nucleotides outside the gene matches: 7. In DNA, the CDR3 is TGCAGCGCTGAGGGACTAGCGGGAGGCGGCTCCTACAATGAGCAGTTCTTC. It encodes CSAEGLAGGGSYNEQFF.

CDR3 loop: CASSIRLAGSYNEQFF. The CDR3 bases are TGTGCCAGTAGTATCCGCCTAGCGGGCTCCTACAATGAGCAGTTCTTC. This chain joins TRBV19 and TRBJ2-1; 8 nucleotides match TRBD2. V trimming: 3 bases; J trimming: 0 bases; junction bases outside the gene matches: 4. The germline gives CDR1 LNHDA, CDR2 SQIVND (reference sequence). There are 16 residues in the CDR3.

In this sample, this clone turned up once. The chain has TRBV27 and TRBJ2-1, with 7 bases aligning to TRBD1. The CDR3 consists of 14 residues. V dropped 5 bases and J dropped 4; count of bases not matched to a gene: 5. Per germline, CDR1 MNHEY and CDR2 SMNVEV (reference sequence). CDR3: CASSPTTGYNEQFF. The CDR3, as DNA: TGTGCCAGCAGTCCAACGACAGGGTACAATGAGCAGTTCTTC.

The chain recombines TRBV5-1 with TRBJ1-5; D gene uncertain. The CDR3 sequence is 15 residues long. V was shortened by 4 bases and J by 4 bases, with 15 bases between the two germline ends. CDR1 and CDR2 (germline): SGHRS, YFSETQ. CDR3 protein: CASSRSPGINQPQHF. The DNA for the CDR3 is TGCGCCAGCAGCCGGTCCCCGGGAATTAATCAGCCCCAGCATTTT.

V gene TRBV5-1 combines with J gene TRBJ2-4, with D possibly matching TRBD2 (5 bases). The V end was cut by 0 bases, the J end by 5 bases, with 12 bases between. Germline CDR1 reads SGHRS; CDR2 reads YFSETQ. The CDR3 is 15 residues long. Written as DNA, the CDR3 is TGCGCCAGCAGCTTGGGTAGCGCGAGGGAAAACATTCAGTACTTC. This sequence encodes CASSLGSARENIQYF.

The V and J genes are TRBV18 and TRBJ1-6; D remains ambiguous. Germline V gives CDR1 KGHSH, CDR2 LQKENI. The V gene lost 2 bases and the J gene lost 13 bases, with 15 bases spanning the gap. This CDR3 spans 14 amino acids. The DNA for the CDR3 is TGTGCCAGCTCACCAGTGAACGAGATTTCGCCCCTCCACTTT. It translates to CASSPVNEISPLHF.

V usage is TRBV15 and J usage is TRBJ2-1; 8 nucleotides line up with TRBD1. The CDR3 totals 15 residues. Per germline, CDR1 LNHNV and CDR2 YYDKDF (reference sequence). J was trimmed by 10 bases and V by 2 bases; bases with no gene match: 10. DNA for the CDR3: TGTGCCACCAGCAGAAAGGAGGGACAGGCGAAAGAGCAGTTCTTC. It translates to CATSRKEGQAKEQFF.